This T cell receptor (beta chain) was found in a study of blood T cell repertoires in COVID-19. Study as a whole: The samples span acute and convalescent COVID-19 from the United States, Italy and Spain. Sources were T cells, B-cell-depleted T cells, or PBMCs; the material itself was cDNA or gDNA.

Only in-frame clones appear in the TCRdb table, and some are missing; sequencing was by immunoSEQ multiplex PCR. The sample yields over 400,000 clones, 86% seen once. This CDR3 contains 19 residues. V was trimmed by 2 bases and J by 0 bases, leaving 22 bases between them. The germline gives CDR1 MNHNS, CDR2 SASEGT. The V call is TRBV6-1, the J call TRBJ1-1; possibly TRBD1 for D (6 bases). The TCR originated in a woman in her twenties or thirties with active or convalescent COVID-19. Sequences were obtained from peripheral blood. The CDR3 DNA is TGTGCCAGCAGTGAATCCCTTGGAGGGGGGACTATTATGAACACTGAAGCTTTCTTT. This translates into CASSESLGGGTIMNTEAFF.